The 25 T cell receptor beta chains below all came from one sample that was sequenced in a study of control samples from healthy donors and cancer patients. The repertoire was sequenced with immunoSEQ multiplex PCR; TCRdb's copy has only in-frame clones and lacks some. The profile covers some 120,000 clones, with about 87% appearing a single time and 2.9% taken by the ten largest. The sequencing sample was made of blood. These receptors were obtained from a man in his sixties in good health.

This clone is a singleton in its sample. This chain links TRBV7-2 with TRBJ1-5; tentatively, D is TRBD1 (5 bases). V was clipped by 1 base and J by 3 bases, with 7 bases between them. The CDR3 has 14 amino acids. The germline V gene has CDR1 SGHTA and CDR2 FQGNSA. The CDR3 here is CASSLEGVNQPQHF. CDR3 DNA sequence: TGTGCCAGCAGCTTAGAAGGGGTCAATCAGCCCCAGCATTTT.

The rearrangement uses TRBV5-1 and TRBJ1-3; 8 positions match TRBD1. The germline V gene has CDR1 SGHRS and CDR2 YFSETQ. This CDR3 has 15 amino acids. Germline trimming cut 4 bases from V and 0 bases from J; bases unmatched to any gene: 3. Written as DNA, the CDR3 is TGCGCCAGCAGCGAGACAGGGGCCTCTGGAAACACCATATATTTT. Protein sequence: CASSETGASGNTIYF.

The chain uses TRBV10-3 and TRBJ1-6, with a weak D call TRBD1 (5 bases). CDR1 and CDR2 from the germline V gene are ENHRY and SYGVKD. This CDR3 has 16 amino acids. Trimming shortened V by 8 bases and J by 7 bases, and 21 bases separated the two germline ends. CDR3: CAISKTGPASNSPLHF. In nucleotides, the CDR3 is TGTGCCATCTCGAAAACGGGGCCAGCCTCAAATTCACCCCTCCACTTT.

The chain uses TRBV3-1 (or the pseudogene TRBV3-2) and TRBJ1-1; the D gene is possibly TRBD1 (6 bases). Trimming left V 0 bases short and J 10 bases short, with 12 bases between. Germline loops: CDR1 LGHDT, CDR2 YNNKEL (reference sequence). The CDR3 loop spans 13 amino acids. CDR3 sequence (DNA): TGTGCCAGCAGCCAAGAAGGTAGGGGGGTAGCTTTCTTT. This gives the protein CASSQEGRGVAFF.

The chain combines TRBV6-2 or TRBV6-3 with TRBJ1-1; D unresolved. Deletions cut 0 bases from V and 1 base from J, with 6 bases between. The V gene's germline CDR1 is MNHEY and CDR2 SVGEGT. The CDR3 has 14 amino acids. In DNA form, the CDR3 reads TGTGCCAGCAGTTACTCTCAAGCGAACACTGAAGCTTTCTTT. The encoded protein is CASSYSQANTEAFF.

This clone appeared a single time. CDR3 nucleotides: TGTGCCAGCAGTTACGATAGGCAGGGCGGTCAGCCCCAGCATTTT. The encoded protein is CASSYDRQGGQPQHF. The V call is TRBV6-5, the J call TRBJ1-5, with TRBD1 as a possible D gene (5 bases). Deletions cut 2 bases from V and 6 bases from J, with 14 bases between. This CDR3 spans 15 amino acids. Per the germline V gene, CDR1 is MNHEY and CDR2 is SVGAGI.

The chain combines TRBV19 with TRBJ1-1; D might be TRBD1 (6 bases). V was clipped by 4 bases and J by 5 bases, with 20 bases between them. Germline lookup yields CDR1 LNHDA and CDR2 SQIVND (reference sequence). The CDR3 is 16 residues long. CDR3 coding DNA: TGTGCCAGTAGTACCTCGACCCGGGGGGCGCGAACTGAAGCTTTCTTT. Translating it yields CASSTSTRGARTEAFF.

The gene calls are TRBV13 and TRBJ2-4; perhaps TRBD1 as D (5 bases). Trimming removed 0 bases from V and 0 bases from J, with 18 bases in between. This CDR3 spans 19 amino acids. Germline CDR1 and CDR2: PRHDT and FYEKMQ (reference sequence). Here the CDR3 DNA reads TGTGCCAGCAGCTTAGGCCCGCCTCCCGACAGTCTAGCCAAAAACATTCAGTACTTC. Protein product: CASSLGPPPDSLAKNIQYF. The variable domain in full, with the rest retrieved from reference TRBV13 and TRBJ2-4, is AAGVIQSPRHLIKEKRETATLKCYPIPRHDTVYWYQQGPGQDPQFLISFYEKMQSDKGSIPDRFSAQQFSDYHSELNMSSLELGDSALYFCASSLGPPPDSLAKNIQYFGAGTRLSVL.

The chain uses TRBV25-1 and TRBJ2-7, with 9 bases aligning to TRBD1. The ends lost 7 bases at V and 2 bases at J; junction bases unmatched: 9. Germline-derived CDR1 and CDR2 are MGHDK and SYGVNS. The CDR3 sequence is 15 residues long. This chain's CDR3 is CASTVVGTGTYEQYF. The CDR3 DNA reads as TGTGCCAGCACCGTAGTGGGGACAGGGACCTACGAGCAGTACTTC.

This clone has just a few counts. The rearrangement joins TRBV5-1 to TRBJ1-1; D gene ambiguous. The V gene's germline CDR1 is SGHRS and CDR2 YFSETQ. V gave up 1 base and J gave up 1 base, with 5 bases separating them. The CDR3 spans 13 residues. The CDR3 nucleotides read TGCGCCAGCAGCTTGATCGAGAACACTGAAGCTTTCTTT. Translating gives CASSLIENTEAFF.

In its sample, this clone was seen a few times. The V and J genes are TRBV28 and TRBJ1-5; the D gene is possibly TRBD1 (5 bases). CDR3 length equals 17 residues. Deletions cut 5 bases from V and 5 bases from J, with 22 bases between. Per germline, CDR1 MDHEN and CDR2 SYDVKM. The CDR3 bases are TGTGCCAGCAGTCCCATATGGGGTTCGGGACCTTATCAGCCCCAGCATTTT. Translating gives CASSPIWGSGPYQPQHF.

The genes are TRBV9 and TRBJ2-3, with D perhaps TRBD1 (5 bases). Germline CDR1 and CDR2: SGDLS and YYNGEE. This CDR3 contains 12 residues. V lost 3 bases and J lost 5, with 7 bases in between. CDR3 nucleotides: TGTGCCAGCAGCGAACAGGTAGATACGCAGTATTTT. Translation: CASSEQVDTQYF.

The chain uses TRBV5-1 and TRBJ2-1; no clear D. The V end lost 0 bases, the J end lost 5 bases, and 12 bases lay between the germline ends. The germline V gene encodes CDR1 SGHRS and CDR2 YFSETQ. There are 15 residues in the CDR3. The CDR3 spells CASSLGLVANNEQFF. The CDR3 coding sequence is TGCGCCAGCAGCTTGGGTTTGGTAGCTAACAATGAGCAGTTCTTC.

V and J are TRBV24-1 and TRBJ2-7; 11 positions agree with TRBD1. Unmatched junction bases numbered 1, after V lost 2 bases and J lost 5 bases. Per germline, CDR1 KGHDR and CDR2 SFDVKD. CDR3 size: 14 residues. The chain's CDR3 is CATSDSGQGDEQYF. In DNA, the CDR3 is TGTGCCACCAGTGATTCGGGACAGGGGGACGAGCAGTACTTC.

The chain links TRBV5-1 to TRBJ1-5; the D is unclear. Germline assignment: CDR1 SGHRS and CDR2 YFSETQ. V was shortened by 0 bases and J by 8 bases, with 9 bases between the two germline ends. CDR3 size: 13 residues. The CDR3 coding sequence is TGCGCCAGCAGCTTGGCCCCCGAGGAGCCCCAGCATTTT. It encodes CASSLAPEEPQHF. Full variable domain (missing parts from reference TRBV5-1 and TRBJ1-5): KAGVTQTPRYLIKTRGQQVTLSCSPISGHRSVSWYQQTPGQGLQFLFEYFSETQRNKGNFPGRFSGRQFSNSRSEMNVSTLELGDSALYLCASSLAPEEPQHFGDGTRLSIL.

The chain uses TRBV7-6 and TRBJ1-1; possibly TRBD1 for D (5 bases). V was pared by 5 bases and J by 2 bases, with 15 bases between. CDR3 length: 15 amino acids. CDR1 and CDR2 (germline): SGHVS, FNYEAQ. The CDR3: CASSPLVQGNTEAFF. The CDR3, as DNA: TGTGCCAGCAGCCCCCTTGTTCAGGGTAACACTGAAGCTTTCTTT.

V and J are TRBV4-3 and TRBJ2-7; D is ambiguous. Trimming took off 0 bases at V and 6 bases at J, with 12 bases between the two ends. This CDR3 region has 14 residues. Per germline, CDR1 LGHNA and CDR2 YSLEER. CDR3 amino acids: CASSQDGIVGEQYF. The CDR3 DNA is TGCGCCAGCAGCCAAGATGGCATTGTCGGCGAGCAGTACTTC.

This clone occurred once. The V call is TRBV19, the J call TRBJ2-5, with TRBD1 matching over 7 bases. The CDR3 runs to 16 residues. Germline V gene sequence: CDR1 LNHDA, CDR2 SQIVND (reference sequence). Losses at the gene ends were 4 bases for V and 5 bases for J; bases not matched to a gene: 13. CDR3 in DNA: TGTGCCAGTAGTAGAGGGACAGCCTTGATGGGCGAGACCCAGTACTTC. Its translation is CASSRGTALMGETQYF.

This clone was found once. V and J are TRBV30 and TRBJ1-1; 7 nucleotides align to TRBD1. Germline values: CDR1 GTSNPN, CDR2 SVGIG (reference sequence). J lost 4 bases, V lost 6 bases, and 8 bases had no gene match. The CDR3 extends over 13 amino acids. The CDR3 is CACHRQGGTEAFF. The CDR3 DNA follows: TGTGCCTGTCATCGACAGGGTGGCACTGAAGCTTTCTTT.

The rearrangement joins TRBV3-1 (or the pseudogene TRBV3-2) to TRBJ1-1, with TRBD1 identical over 7 bases. V lost 4 bases to trimming and J lost 1 base; unmatched junction nucleotides: 6. The V gene's germline CDR1 is LGHDT and CDR2 YNNKEL (reference sequence). CDR3 length: 15 amino acids. The CDR3: CASSPTGQGNTEAFF. CDR3 DNA sequence: TGTGCCAGCAGCCCGACAGGGCAGGGGAACACTGAAGCTTTCTTT.

This chain joins TRBV9 and TRBJ2-3; 7 positions match TRBD2. The trim removed 6 bases at V and 0 bases at J, leaving 7 bases unmatched. The CDR3 spans 15 residues. From germline, CDR1 is SGDLS and CDR2 YYNGEE. The CDR3, as DNA: TGTGCCAGCACCTTGGTGGGGGGGAGCACAGATACGCAGTATTTT. Protein sequence: CASTLVGGSTDTQYF.

This chain uses TRBV18 with TRBJ1-3; D not resolved. The germline gives CDR1 KGHSH, CDR2 LQKENI. The CDR3 runs 15 residues. Between the trimmed V and J ends, which lost 5 bases and 0 bases, there was a span of 11 bases. The CDR3 DNA is TGTGCCAGCTCATTCGGGGTTCTCTCTGGAAACACCATATATTTT. It encodes CASSFGVLSGNTIYF.

The rearrangement links TRBV2 to TRBJ2-7, with 11 positions matching TRBD2. The CDR3 totals 14 residues. The germline CDR1 and CDR2 sequences are SNHLY and FYNNEI. The V segment lost 4 bases and the J segment 11 bases; nucleotides outside the gene matches: 10. CDR3 residues: CASSVLAGGIGKYF. The CDR3 DNA sequence: TGTGCCAGCAGTGTTCTAGCGGGGGGTATCGGGAAGTACTTC.

V usage is TRBV7-9 and J usage is TRBJ1-2; D remains ambiguous. The CDR3 consists of 14 residues. Trimming shortened V by 0 bases and J by 4 bases, and 9 bases separated the two germline ends. Germline lookup yields CDR1 SEHNR and CDR2 FQNEAQ (reference sequence). In nucleotides, the CDR3 is TGTGCCAGCAGCTTAGCGACCCGGATCTATGGCTACACCTTC. As protein: CASSLATRIYGYTF.

The chain combines TRBV19 with TRBJ1-1, with D perhaps TRBD1 (5 bases). This CDR3 has 13 amino acids. The germline V and J ends were trimmed by 3 bases and 5 bases, with 10 bases remaining between them. Looked up from germline, CDR1 is LNHDA and CDR2 is SQIVND (reference sequence). The DNA for the CDR3 is TGTGCCAGTAGTATTCAAGGGGATACTGAAGCTTTCTTT. Translation gives CASSIQGDTEAFF.